The rows below give T cell receptor beta chains drawn from one sample of a study of blood T cell repertoires in COVID-19. Libraries were prepared by immunoSEQ multiplex PCR; TCRdb keeps only in-frame clonotypes and omits some of them. The repertoire holds hundreds of thousands of clones, with roughly 86% as singletons. The material sequenced was peripheral blood. The receptors were gathered from a woman between 50 and 59 years old who had recovered from COVID-19. Each CDR3 is given with its conserved first and last residue. A D gene is named only where the DNA matches it firmly. The size of a clone is reported for some rows only, either as once, few or many, or as a class for expanded clones.

v_call	d_call	j_call	clone_size	cdr3_nt	cdr3_aa
TRBV5-1	TRBD1	TRBJ1-1	-	TGCGCCAGCAGCTTAGAGACAGGGGGCAACACTGAAGCTTTCTTT	CASSLETGGNTEAFF
TRBV6-2/TRBV6-3	TRBD2	TRBJ2-1	few	TGTGCCAGCAGCCCCGGGACTAGCGGGGCGGATGAGCAGTTCTTC	CASSPGTSGADEQFF
TRBV5-1	TRBD2	TRBJ2-1	-	TGCGCCAGCAGCTATGGACTAGCGGGATTTTTGGCTGAGCAGTTCTTC	CASSYGLAGFLAEQFF
TRBV19	TRBD2	TRBJ2-7	-	TGTGCCAGTAGTCCTCTAGCGGGAGTGGTCTACGAGCAGTACTTC	CASSPLAGVVYEQYF
TRBV5-1	TRBD2	TRBJ2-5	-	TGCGCCAGCAGCCGGGGACTAGCCGCTGTGGAGACCCAGTACTTC	CASSRGLAAVETQYF
TRBV4-2	TRBD1	TRBJ2-2	-	TGTGCCAGCCACAGGGGTGCGAACACCGGGGAGCTGTTTTTT	CASHRGANTGELFF
TRBV30	TRBD1	TRBJ1-5	once	TGTGCAATCGACAGGGGCAATCAGCCCCAGCATTTT	CAIDRGNQPQHF
TRBV28	TRBD1	TRBJ2-5	-	TGTGCCAGCAGGAGACAGGGGCGCCAGGGTACCCAGTACTTC	CASRRQGRQGTQYF
TRBV6-2/TRBV6-3	TRBD1	TRBJ1-2	-	TGTGCCAGCAGCAATCGACAGGGGAGCTACACCTTC	CASSNRQGSYTF
TRBV30	TRBD1	TRBJ2-7	-	TGTGCCTGGATGAGACAGGGAGCCTCCGAGCAGTACTTC	CAWMRQGASEQYF
TRBV4-3	TRBD1	TRBJ1-3	-	TGCGCCAGCAGCCCGACAGGGGTTGGAAACACCATATATTTT	CASSPTGVGNTIYF
TRBV19	TRBD2	TRBJ2-7	-	TGTGCCAGTAGCGGGACTAGCGGGCCCTACGAGCAGTACTTC	CASSGTSGPYEQYF
TRBV12-3/TRBV12-4	TRBD1	TRBJ2-3	-	TGTGCCAGCAGGGGACAGGGGACAGATACGCAGTATTTT	CASRGQGTDTQYF
TRBV10-3	TRBD2	TRBJ2-7	-	TGTGCCACGGGCCAGGGACTAGCGGGAGTAGCCGAGCAGTACTTC	CATGQGLAGVAEQYF
TRBV28	TRBD1	TRBJ2-5	once	TGTGCCAGCAACAGGGGTGAGACCCAGTACTTC	CASNRGETQYF
TRBV27	-	TRBJ2-7	-	TGTGCCAGCAGTTTTGAGGCGCCGAAGTACGGCGAGCAGTACTTC	CASSFEAPKYGEQYF
TRBV28	TRBD1	TRBJ1-6	few	TGTGCCAGCAGTAAAGGGGGGACAGGGCGAACCCTCCACTTT	CASSKGGTGRTLHF
TRBV5-1	-	TRBJ2-3	once	TGCGCCAGCAGCTTGCCAGCGAGGAACTCCAGGGGACCAGATACGCAGTATTTT	CASSLPARNSRGPDTQYF
TRBV6-1	-	TRBJ1-5	-	TGTGCCAGCAGCAAGGAGGCAGTTAGCAATCAGCCCCAGCATTTT	CASSKEAVSNQPQHF
TRBV28	-	TRBJ2-4	-	TGTGCCAGCAGTCCACCCCCCCGGGCCAAAAACATTCAGTACTTC	CASSPPPRAKNIQYF
TRBV2	-	TRBJ1-5	-	TGTGCCAGCAGTGAAATTCGGGGGAGCAATCAGCCCCAGCATTTT	CASSEIRGSNQPQHF
TRBV10-2	TRBD2	TRBJ2-7	-	TGCGCCAGCAAGCTAGCGGGAGAACGCGAGCAGTACTTC	CASKLAGEREQYF
TRBV28	TRBD1	TRBJ2-7	-	TGTGCCAGCAGCCTAGGGGACAGGGGGAACGAGCAGTACTTC	CASSLGDRGNEQYF
TRBV28	-	TRBJ2-5	-	TGTGCCAGCAGTGACATTCTAGAGGGAGAAGAGACCCAGTACTTC	CASSDILEGEETQYF
TRBV11-2	-	TRBJ2-1	-	TGTGCCAGCAGCATTAGTGATGAGCAGTTCTTC	CASSISDEQFF
TRBV10-3	-	TRBJ1-1	-	TGTGCCATCAGTGATGGTCGCGCCGCGGGAGCTTTCTTT	CAISDGRAAGAFF
TRBV25-1	TRBD1	TRBJ1-1	-	TGTGCCAGCACCAAGACAGGGGGCACTGAAGCTTTCTTT	CASTKTGGTEAFF
TRBV12-3/TRBV12-4	-	TRBJ2-7	-	TGTGCCAGCAGCCCGGGGTACGAGCAGTACTTC	CASSPGYEQYF
TRBV11-3	-	TRBJ2-3	-	TGTGCCAGCAGCTTAGGATCTAGCCCCACAGATACGCAGTATTTT	CASSLGSSPTDTQYF
TRBV7-8	TRBD2	TRBJ2-5	-	TGTGCCAGCAGCTCCTTAGCGGGAGTACAGGAGACCCAGTACTTC	CASSSLAGVQETQYF
TRBV6-5	-	TRBJ2-1	-	TGTGCCAGCAGTTACAGCTCATACAATGAGCAGTTCTTC	CASSYSSYNEQFF
TRBV10-3	TRBD1	TRBJ1-2	-	TGTGCCATCAGCCTGGGACAGGGTGACTATGGCTACACCTTC	CAISLGQGDYGYTF
TRBV7-2	TRBD2	TRBJ2-7	-	TGTGCCAGCAGCTTGGGACCAGTTGCGGGGGTCAGGGAGCAGTACTTC	CASSLGPVAGVREQYF
TRBV28	-	TRBJ1-6	-	TGTGCCAGCAGCCCCCACTTATACTTCTCGGAGCTTAATTCACCCCTCCACTTT	CASSPHLYFSELNSPLHF
TRBV27	TRBD1	TRBJ1-2	-	TGTGCCAGCAGACCGACAGGGCGTAACTATGGCTACACCTTC	CASRPTGRNYGYTF
TRBV18	-	TRBJ1-1	-	TGTGCCAGCTCACCACCGACCCGGGGAAGCACTGAAGCTTTCTTT	CASSPPTRGSTEAFF
TRBV7-2	TRBD2	TRBJ2-7	-	TGTGCCAGCAGCTTAGATGCAGCGGGGGGCTCCTACGAGCAGTACTTC	CASSLDAAGGSYEQYF
TRBV4-1	TRBD1	TRBJ2-3	-	TGCGCCAGCAGCCCAAGAGCCGGGAAGACAGGGGATCCGCAGTATTTT	CASSPRAGKTGDPQYF
TRBV13	-	TRBJ1-2	-	TGTGCCAGCAGCTTCCTGGATCGGGAGACCTATGGCTACACCTTC	CASSFLDRETYGYTF
TRBV18	-	TRBJ2-3	-	TGTGCCAGCTCGCCGGGACTTCGCTCGGATACGCAGTATTTT	CASSPGLRSDTQYF
TRBV28	-	TRBJ2-3	-	TGTGCCAGCAGCCGCCCTACTAGCCCGGCCCCAGATACGCAGTATTTT	CASSRPTSPAPDTQYF
TRBV6-2/TRBV6-3	TRBD1	TRBJ1-5	-	TGTGCCAGCAGTTACGAGACAGGGGATAGCAATCAGCCCCAGCATTTT	CASSYETGDSNQPQHF
TRBV3-1/TRBV3-2	-	TRBJ1-6	-	TGTGCCAGCAGCCAAGTATCCAGGAATTCACCCCTCCACTTT	CASSQVSRNSPLHF
TRBV5-8	-	TRBJ2-3	-	TGTGCCAGCAGCCTTCAAGCAGGGGAACGGGACGCAGATACGCAGTATTTT	CASSLQAGERDADTQYF
TRBV5-4	TRBD1	TRBJ2-7	-	TGTGCCAGCAGCGCAGACCTCGGGACAGGGGGCAGGGAGCAGTACTTC	CASSADLGTGGREQYF
TRBV10-3	TRBD2	TRBJ2-3	-	TGTGCCATCAGTGGGACTAGCGGGGCTGGAGATACGCAGTATTTT	CAISGTSGAGDTQYF
TRBV9	-	TRBJ1-2	-	TGTGCCAGCAGCGTAAGAATATCTCCAGAATATGGCTACACCTTC	CASSVRISPEYGYTF
TRBV5-4	-	TRBJ1-1	-	TGTGCCAGCAGCTTGGGGGTGACACTGAACACTGAAGCTTTCTTT	CASSLGVTLNTEAFF